These 2 T cell receptor beta chains were all obtained from the same sample, sequenced in a study of T-cell memory formation after mild COVID-19. TCRdb re-analysed the 5' RACE reads in MiXCR, keeping a single row per CDR3 protein. There are a few hundred thousand distinct CDR3 sequences in the sample; 20% to 25% occur only once, and roughly a fifth lies in the top ten. The material sequenced was PBMCs or a T cell subset sorted from them (not recorded which). Receptors originate from a man aged 18 to 35 who had mild COVID-19 (a few samples of this study predate the infection). Cell type and time point are not known.

The genes are TRBV27 and TRBJ1-5; D is unresolved. The CDR3 is made up of 15 amino acids. Trimming removed 7 bases at V and 0 bases at J, with 13 bases between. In germline, CDR1 is MNHEY, CDR2 SMNVEV (reference sequence). For the CDR3, the DNA is TGTGCCAGCACCCCCAGCAGGTTTAGCAATCAGCCCCAGCATTTT. Amino acid sequence: CASTPSRFSNQPQHF.

This chain links TRBV30 with TRBJ1-2, with D possibly TRBD1 on 6 matching bases. The germline V and J ends were trimmed by 4 bases and 7 bases, with 16 bases remaining between them. The CDR3 is 13 amino acids. The germline gives CDR1 GTSNPN, CDR2 SVGIG (reference sequence). Here the CDR3 DNA reads TGTGCCTGGATAAGGGGGATTCAGGGTGGCTACACCTTC. Translating gives CAWIRGIQGGYTF.